This TCR beta chain was found in a study of blood T cell repertoires in COVID-19. Study-wide context: The study drew acute and convalescent COVID-19 samples from the United States, Italy and Spain. From T cells, B-cell-depleted T cells, or PBMCs came the material, which was cDNA or gDNA.

Seattle's cohort entered during active infection and was followed longitudinally. Original handling: Reference gene primer amplification gave nucleated cell count estimates. TCRdb's table, derived via immunoSEQ multiplex PCR, lists solely in-frame clones and lacks some. V and J calls and clone size are those listed in that table; D and trimming were worked out from the DNA. The sample includes about 38,000 clones, approximately 80% of them seen just once. CDR3 length: 12 amino acids. CDR1 and CDR2 (germline): ENHRY, SYGVKD. The V gene lost 11 bases and the J gene lost 0 bases, with 9 bases spanning the gap. In this sample, this clone turned up a few times.

The gene calls are TRBV10-3 and TRBJ2-3; D may be TRBD2 (6 bases). Input material: peripheral blood. This TCR derives from a man aged 60 to 75 with COVID-19, enrolled during active disease. CDR3 DNA: TGTGCCTCGGGACTGAGCACAGATACGCAGTATTTT. It is translated as CASGLSTDTQYF.